Listed below are T cell receptor beta chains from one sample, sequenced in a study of blood T cell repertoires in COVID-19. Profiled with immunoSEQ multiplex PCR; TCRdb holds only in-frame clones, not every one. The sample holds about 140,000 clones; around 89% are singletons and the top ten take roughly 28%. The sample taken for sequencing was peripheral blood. The receptors come from a human donor in a cohort sampled during active COVID-19. The CDR3 runs from the conserved cysteine through the conserved F or W. The order of the fields is J gene, V gene, D gene, clone size, CDR3 protein, CDR3 DNA. D genes are given only for firm matches. Clone size appears in some rows only: once, few, many, or a class for an expanded clone.

TRBJ1-4,TRBV27,.,.,CASSSTREKLFF,TGTGCCAGCAGTTCGACACGAGAAAAACTGTTTTTT
TRBJ1-1,TRBV3-1/TRBV3-2,.,.,CASSQAGDAPEAFF,TGTGCCAGCAGCCAAGCAGGGGACGCGCCTGAAGCTTTCTTT
TRBJ2-4,TRBV18,.,.,CASSPGQTKNIQYF,TGTGCCAGCTCACCGGGGCAAACCAAAAACATTCAGTACTTC
TRBJ1-1,TRBV2,.,.,CASSEFYTLNTEAFF,TGTGCCAGCAGTGAATTTTATACTTTGAACACTGAAGCTTTCTTT
TRBJ1-5,TRBV6-2/TRBV6-3,.,.,CASSSTGGYQPQHF,TGTGCCAGCAGTTCTACAGGAGGGTATCAGCCCCAGCATTTT
TRBJ2-2,TRBV5-1,TRBD1,.,CASSTHPGQGTGELFF,TGCGCCAGCAGCACGCACCCGGGACAGGGCACCGGGGAGCTGTTTTTT
TRBJ1-5,TRBV6-1,TRBD1,.,CASSEGDRRNQPQHF,TGTGCCAGCAGTGAAGGGGACAGGCGCAATCAGCCCCAGCATTTT
TRBJ2-5,TRBV4-1,TRBD1,.,CASSQTGTGPGETQYF,TGCGCCAGCAGCCAGACCGGGACAGGGCCAGGAGAGACCCAGTACTTC
TRBJ2-3,TRBV5-4,TRBD2,.,CASSPTLAGGIDTQYF,TGTGCCAGCAGCCCGACGCTAGCGGGGGGCATAGATACGCAGTATTTT
TRBJ1-2,TRBV30,TRBD1,.,CACGQGGLDGYTF,TGTGCCTGCGGACAGGGGGGACTTGATGGCTACACCTTC
TRBJ2-7,TRBV5-1,.,.,CASSFASATYEQYF,TGCGCCAGCAGCTTCGCAAGCGCAACCTACGAGCAGTACTTC
TRBJ1-2,TRBV15,.,.,CATSREYQDGYTF,TGTGCCACCAGCAGAGAGTATCAGGATGGCTACACCTTC
TRBJ2-2,TRBV12-5,TRBD1,few,CASGFRGTGAHGELFF,TGTGCTAGTGGTTTCCGCGGGACAGGGGCACACGGGGAGCTGTTTTTT
TRBJ2-5,TRBV5-8,.,few,CASSPAGAGGETQYF,TGTGCCAGCAGCCCAGCGGGGGCAGGGGGAGAGACCCAGTACTTC
TRBJ1-4,TRBV5-4,.,.,CASSSSQKANEKLFF,TGTGCCAGCAGCTCTTCACAAAAAGCTAATGAAAAACTGTTTTTT
TRBJ1-3,TRBV5-1,TRBD1,.,CASSSRTGGGNTIYF,TGCGCCAGCAGCTCCAGGACAGGGGGCGGAAACACCATATATTTT
TRBJ1-2,TRBV19,.,once,CASHESLSYGYTF,TGTGCCAGTCATGAAAGCTTGAGCTATGGCTACACCTTC
TRBJ1-1,TRBV7-8,.,.,CASSLESAGVNTEAFF,TGTGCCAGCAGCTTAGAATCGGCAGGGGTGAACACTGAAGCTTTCTTT
TRBJ1-2,TRBV29-1,.,.,CSVEAGERGYTF,TGCAGCGTTGAAGCAGGGGAACGTGGCTACACCTTC
TRBJ2-5,TRBV5-5,TRBD2,once,CASSLLTSGGQYQETQYF,TGTGCCAGCAGCTTACTGACTAGCGGGGGCCAGTACCAAGAGACCCAGTACTTC
TRBJ1-6,TRBV12-5,.,.,CASGLSPGYYNSPLHF,TGTGCTAGTGGCCTCTCTCCGGGTTACTATAATTCACCCCTCCACTTT
TRBJ2-3,TRBV24-1,.,.,CATSGPGTHTDTQYF,TGTGCCACCAGTGGTCCTGGGACACACACAGATACGCAGTATTTT
TRBJ2-3,TRBV20-1,.,.,CSGAGDTQYF,TGCAGTGGGGCAGGAGATACGCAGTATTTT
TRBJ2-3,TRBV5-6,.,.,CASSRDRNTQYF,TGTGCCAGCAGCAGAGACAGGAATACGCAGTATTTT
TRBJ2-1,TRBV7-3,.,.,CASSLIGGAAYNEQFF,TGTGCCAGCAGCCTCATAGGGGGGGCCGCTTACAATGAGCAGTTCTTC
TRBJ1-2,TRBV20-1,TRBD1,few,CSARGQGRYTF,TGCAGTGCTAGAGGACAGGGTCGCTACACCTTC
TRBJ2-1,TRBV30,.,.,CAWTVVSYNEQFF,TGTGCCTGGACAGTGGTCTCCTACAATGAGCAGTTCTTC
TRBJ2-7,TRBV5-1,TRBD1,.,CASSPKRGGTGGGYEQYF,TGCGCCAGCAGTCCTAAACGAGGGGGTACAGGGGGCGGCTACGAGCAGTACTTC
TRBJ2-5,TRBV18,TRBD2,.,CASSPPGGNQETQYF,TGTGCCAGCTCACCACCGGGGGGGAACCAAGAGACCCAGTACTTC
TRBJ1-1,TRBV3-1/TRBV3-2,.,.,CASSQDRNTEAFF,TGTGCCAGCAGCCAAGATCGGAACACTGAAGCTTTCTTT
TRBJ2-3,TRBV6-1,TRBD1,.,CASSETGTGKIADTQYF,TGTGCCAGCAGTGAGACAGGGACAGGGAAAATCGCAGATACGCAGTATTTT
TRBJ2-1,TRBV15,.,.,CATSSEGGNEQFF,TGTGCCACCAGCAGCGAAGGAGGGAATGAGCAGTTCTTC
TRBJ1-3,TRBV19,.,.,CATRYPGSGNTIYF,TGTGCCACTAGATATCCGGGCTCTGGAAACACCATATATTTT
TRBJ1-4,TRBV7-2,TRBD1,once,CASSQGQGKGEKLFF,TGTGCCAGCAGCCAAGGACAGGGAAAAGGTGAAAAACTGTTTTTT
TRBJ1-1,TRBV6-5,TRBD1,.,CASSPFAGGNTEAFF,TGTGCCAGCAGTCCTTTCGCAGGGGGAAACACTGAAGCTTTCTTT
TRBJ1-2,TRBV5-8,TRBD1,.,CASSFSRRRRGRANYGYTF,TGTGCCAGCAGCTTTTCGCGTCGTCGCAGGGGGCGAGCTAACTATGGCTACACCTTC
TRBJ1-3,TRBV6-1,.,.,CASSEATLRNTIYF,TGTGCCAGCAGTGAAGCTACCCTACGGAACACCATATATTTT
TRBJ2-7,TRBV4-1,.,.,CASSQGTNYEQYF,TGCGCCAGCAGCCAAGGGACTAACTACGAGCAGTACTTC
TRBJ2-5,TRBV18,.,.,CASSPPNEVETQYF,TGTGCCAGCTCACCACCGAACGAGGTGGAGACCCAGTACTTC
TRBJ1-2,TRBV12-3/TRBV12-4,TRBD1,.,CASSLYRGQGYTF,TGTGCCAGCAGTTTATACAGGGGGCAAGGCTACACCTTC
TRBJ2-5,TRBV7-3,.,.,CASSQVREETQYF,TGTGCCAGCAGCCAGGTCAGAGAAGAGACCCAGTACTTC
TRBJ2-4,TRBV2,.,.,CASSEAPGGAKNIQYF,TGTGCCAGCAGTGAAGCTCCCGGTGGTGCCAAAAACATTCAGTACTTC
TRBJ2-5,TRBV6-6,.,once,CASSYSGQQETQYF,TGTGCCAGCAGTTACTCAGGACAGCAAGAGACCCAGTACTTC
TRBJ1-6,TRBV6-5,.,.,CASSYSFQYNSPLHF,TGTGCCAGCAGTTACTCGTTCCAGTATAATTCACCCCTCCACTTT